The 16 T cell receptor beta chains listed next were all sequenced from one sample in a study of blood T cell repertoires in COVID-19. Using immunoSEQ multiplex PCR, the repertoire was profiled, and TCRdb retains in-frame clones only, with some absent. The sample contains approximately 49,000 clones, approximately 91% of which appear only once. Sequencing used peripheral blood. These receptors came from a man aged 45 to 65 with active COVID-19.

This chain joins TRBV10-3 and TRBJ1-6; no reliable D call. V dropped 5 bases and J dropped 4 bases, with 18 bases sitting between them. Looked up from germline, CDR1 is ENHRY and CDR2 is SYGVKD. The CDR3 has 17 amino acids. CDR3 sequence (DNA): TGTGCCATCAGTCCGGGATCCTCAGTGGCGTATAATTCACCCCTCCACTTT. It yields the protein CAISPGSSVAYNSPLHF.

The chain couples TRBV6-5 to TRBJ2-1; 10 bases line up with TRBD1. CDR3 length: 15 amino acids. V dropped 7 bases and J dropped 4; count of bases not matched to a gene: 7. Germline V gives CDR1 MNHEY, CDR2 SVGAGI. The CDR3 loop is CASTPGQGTYNEQFF. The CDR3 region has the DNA TGTGCCAGCACTCCGGGACAGGGGACTTACAATGAGCAGTTCTTC.

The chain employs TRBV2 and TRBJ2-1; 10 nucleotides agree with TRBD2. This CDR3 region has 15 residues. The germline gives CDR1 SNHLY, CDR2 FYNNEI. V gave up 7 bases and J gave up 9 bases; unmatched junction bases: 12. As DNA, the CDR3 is TGTGCCAGCAAGAATTCGGCTAGCGGGGGAAGTGAGCAGTTCTTC. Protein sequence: CASKNSASGGSEQFF.

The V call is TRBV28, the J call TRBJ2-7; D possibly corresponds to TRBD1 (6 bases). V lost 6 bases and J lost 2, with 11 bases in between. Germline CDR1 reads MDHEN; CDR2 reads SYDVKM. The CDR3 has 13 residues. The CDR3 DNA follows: TGTGCCAGCAGCTGGGGGCTGGCCTACGAGCAGTACGTC. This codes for CASSWGLAYEQYV.

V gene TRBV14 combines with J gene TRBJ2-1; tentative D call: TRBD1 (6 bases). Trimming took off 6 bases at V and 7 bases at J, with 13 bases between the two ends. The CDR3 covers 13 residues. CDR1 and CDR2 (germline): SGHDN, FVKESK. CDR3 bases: TGTGCCAGCAGGCAGGGGTCGGGGAATGAGCAGTTCTTC. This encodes CASRQGSGNEQFF.

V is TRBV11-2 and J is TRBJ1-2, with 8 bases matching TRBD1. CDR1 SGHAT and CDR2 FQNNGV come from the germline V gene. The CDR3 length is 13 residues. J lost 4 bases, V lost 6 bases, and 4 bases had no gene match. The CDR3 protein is CASSYDRGYGYTF. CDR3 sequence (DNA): TGTGCCAGCAGTTACGACAGGGGCTATGGCTACACCTTC.

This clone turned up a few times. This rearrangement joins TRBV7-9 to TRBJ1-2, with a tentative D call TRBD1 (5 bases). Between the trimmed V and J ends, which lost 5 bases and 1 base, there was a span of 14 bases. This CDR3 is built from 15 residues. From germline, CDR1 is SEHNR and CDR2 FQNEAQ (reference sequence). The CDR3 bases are TGTGCCAGCAGCCCAGGGATCATGGGTAACTATGGCTACACCTTC. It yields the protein CASSPGIMGNYGYTF.

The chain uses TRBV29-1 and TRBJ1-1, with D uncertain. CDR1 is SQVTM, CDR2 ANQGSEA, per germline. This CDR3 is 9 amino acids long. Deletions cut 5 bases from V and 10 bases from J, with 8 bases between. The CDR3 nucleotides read TGCAGCGTTTTGGAGGGAGCTTTCTTT. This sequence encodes CSVLEGAFF. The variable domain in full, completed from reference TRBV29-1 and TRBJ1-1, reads SAVISQKPSRDICQRGTSLTIQCQVDSQVTMMFWYRQQPGQSLTLIATANQGSEATYESGFVIDKFPISRPNLTFSTLTVSNMSPEDSSIYLCSVLEGAFFGQGTRLTVV.

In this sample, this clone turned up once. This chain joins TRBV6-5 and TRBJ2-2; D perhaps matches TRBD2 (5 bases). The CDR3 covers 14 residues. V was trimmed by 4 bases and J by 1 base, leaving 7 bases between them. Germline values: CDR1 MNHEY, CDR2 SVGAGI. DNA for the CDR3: TGTGCCAGCAGTTCCCGGGGGAACACCGGGGAGCTGTTTTTT. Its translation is CASSSRGNTGELFF.

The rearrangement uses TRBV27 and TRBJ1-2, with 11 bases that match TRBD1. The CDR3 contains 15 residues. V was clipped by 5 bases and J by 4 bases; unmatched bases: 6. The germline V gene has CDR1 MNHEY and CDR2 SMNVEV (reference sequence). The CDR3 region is CASSISGTGGYGYTF. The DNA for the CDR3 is TGTGCCAGCAGTATCTCCGGGACAGGGGGCTATGGCTACACCTTC.

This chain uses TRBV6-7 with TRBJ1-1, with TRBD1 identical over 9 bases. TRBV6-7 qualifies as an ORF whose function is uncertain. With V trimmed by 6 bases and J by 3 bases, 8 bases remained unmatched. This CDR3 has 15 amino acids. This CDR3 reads CASRYRQGEDTEAFF. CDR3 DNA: TGTGCCAGCAGATACCGACAGGGGGAGGACACTGAAGCTTTCTTT.

The CDR3 sequence is CASSPLGQGRSSYNSPLHF. CDR3 sequence (DNA): TGCGCCAGCAGCCCCCTAGGGCAGGGGCGAAGCTCCTATAATTCACCCCTCCACTTT. J is TRBJ1-6 and V is TRBV5-1, with a possible D match to TRBD1 (6 bases). The CDR3 spans 19 residues. CDR1 is SGHRS, CDR2 YFSETQ, per germline. V lost 4 bases and J lost 0, with 20 bases in between.

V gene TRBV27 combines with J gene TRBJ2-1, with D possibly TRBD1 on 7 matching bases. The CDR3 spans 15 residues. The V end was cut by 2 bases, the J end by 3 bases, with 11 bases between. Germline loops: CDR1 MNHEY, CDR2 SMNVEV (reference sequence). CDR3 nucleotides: TGTGCCAGCAGTTTAGGGAGGACAGGCTACAATGAGCAGTTCTTC. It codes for CASSLGRTGYNEQFF.

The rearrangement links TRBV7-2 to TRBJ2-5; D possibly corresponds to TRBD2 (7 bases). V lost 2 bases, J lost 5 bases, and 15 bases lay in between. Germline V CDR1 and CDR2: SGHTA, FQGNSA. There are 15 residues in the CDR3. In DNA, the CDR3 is TGTGCCAGCAGCTTAAGATGGGGGGGCCGGGAGACCCAGTACTTC. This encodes CASSLRWGGRETQYF.

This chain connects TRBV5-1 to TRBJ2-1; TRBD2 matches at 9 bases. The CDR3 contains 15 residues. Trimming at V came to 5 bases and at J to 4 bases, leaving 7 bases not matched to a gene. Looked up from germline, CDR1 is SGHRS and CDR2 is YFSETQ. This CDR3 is CASSSAGGGYNEQFF. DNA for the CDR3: TGCGCCAGCAGTTCAGCGGGAGGCGGATACAATGAGCAGTTCTTC.

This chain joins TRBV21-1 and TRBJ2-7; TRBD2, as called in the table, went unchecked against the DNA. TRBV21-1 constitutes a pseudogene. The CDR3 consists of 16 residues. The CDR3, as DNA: TGTGCCAGCAGTCTTTGCGGGACGGCAGGAAGCGACGAGCAGTACGTC. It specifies CASSLCGTAGSDEQYV.